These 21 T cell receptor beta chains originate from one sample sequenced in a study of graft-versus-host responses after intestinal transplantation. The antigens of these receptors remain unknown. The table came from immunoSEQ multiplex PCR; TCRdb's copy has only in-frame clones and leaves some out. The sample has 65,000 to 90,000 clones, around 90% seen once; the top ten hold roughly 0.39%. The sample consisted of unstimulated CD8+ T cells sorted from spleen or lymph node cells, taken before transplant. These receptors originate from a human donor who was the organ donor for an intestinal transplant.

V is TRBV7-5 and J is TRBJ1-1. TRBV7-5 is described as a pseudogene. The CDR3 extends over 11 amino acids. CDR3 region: CVRSLGEEAFF. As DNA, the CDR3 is TGTGTCAGAAGCTTAGGAGAAGAAGCTTTCTTT.

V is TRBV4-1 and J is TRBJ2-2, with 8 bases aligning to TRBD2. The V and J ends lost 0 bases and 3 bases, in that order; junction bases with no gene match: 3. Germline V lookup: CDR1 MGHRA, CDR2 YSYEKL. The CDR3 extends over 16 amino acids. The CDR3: CASSQDTSGYTGELFF. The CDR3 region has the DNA TGCGCCAGCAGCCAAGATACTAGCGGATACACCGGGGAGCTGTTTTTT.

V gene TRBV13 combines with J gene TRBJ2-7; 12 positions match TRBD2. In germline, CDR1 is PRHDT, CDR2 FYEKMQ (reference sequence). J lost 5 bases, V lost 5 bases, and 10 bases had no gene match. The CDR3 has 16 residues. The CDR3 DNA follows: TGTGCCAGCAGCCGTAACCTAGCGGGGGGGACGGACGAGCAGTACTTC. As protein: CASSRNLAGGTDEQYF.

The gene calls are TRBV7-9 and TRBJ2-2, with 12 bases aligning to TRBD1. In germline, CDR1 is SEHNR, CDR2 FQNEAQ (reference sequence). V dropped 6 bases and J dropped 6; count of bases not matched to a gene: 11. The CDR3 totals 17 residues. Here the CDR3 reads CASRHPPGTGGSGELFF. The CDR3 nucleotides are TGTGCCAGCAGACACCCACCCGGGACAGGGGGCTCCGGGGAGCTGTTTTTT.

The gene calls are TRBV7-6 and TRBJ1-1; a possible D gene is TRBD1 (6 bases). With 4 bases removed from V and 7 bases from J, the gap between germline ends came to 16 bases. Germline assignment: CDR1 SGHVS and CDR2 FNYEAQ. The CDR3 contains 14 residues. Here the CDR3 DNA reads TGTGCCAGCAGCTCAAAGACAGGCTTGGGTGAAGCTTTCTTT. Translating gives CASSSKTGLGEAFF.

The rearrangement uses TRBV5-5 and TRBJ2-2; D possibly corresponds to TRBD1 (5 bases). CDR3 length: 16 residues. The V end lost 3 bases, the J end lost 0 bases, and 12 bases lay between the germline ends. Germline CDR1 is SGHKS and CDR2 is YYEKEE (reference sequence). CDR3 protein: CASSSIDSANTGELFF. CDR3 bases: TGTGCCAGCAGCTCGATCGACAGCGCGAACACCGGGGAGCTGTTTTTT.

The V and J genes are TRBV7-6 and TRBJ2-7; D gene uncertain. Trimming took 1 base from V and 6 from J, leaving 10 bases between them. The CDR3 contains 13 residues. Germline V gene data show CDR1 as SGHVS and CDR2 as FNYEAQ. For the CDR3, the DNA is TGTGCCAGCAGCTTAGGGCCCGTTTCCGAGCAGTACTTC. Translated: CASSLGPVSEQYF.

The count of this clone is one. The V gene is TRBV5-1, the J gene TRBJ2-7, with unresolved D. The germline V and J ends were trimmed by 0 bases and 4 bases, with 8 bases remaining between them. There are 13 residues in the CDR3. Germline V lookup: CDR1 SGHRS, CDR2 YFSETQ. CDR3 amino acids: CASSLDSEYEQYF. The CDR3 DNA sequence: TGCGCCAGCAGCTTGGACAGTGAATACGAGCAGTACTTC.

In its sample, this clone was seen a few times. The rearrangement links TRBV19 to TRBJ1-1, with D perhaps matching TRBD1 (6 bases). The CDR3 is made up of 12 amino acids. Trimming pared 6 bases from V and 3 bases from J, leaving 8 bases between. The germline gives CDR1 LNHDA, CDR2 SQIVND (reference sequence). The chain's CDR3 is CASRQGYTEAFF. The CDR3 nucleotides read TGTGCCAGTAGGCAGGGGTACACTGAAGCTTTCTTT.

This CDR3 is CASSVAPHFLTGTESDTQYF. CDR3 in DNA: TGTGCCAGCAGCGTAGCTCCACATTTCTTGACCGGGACAGAATCAGATACGCAGTATTTT. The chain combines TRBV9 with TRBJ2-3; TRBD1 matches at 7 bases. The germline gives CDR1 SGDLS, CDR2 YYNGEE. V lost 0 bases and J lost 4; bases outside the gene matches: 20. The CDR3 sequence is 20 residues long.

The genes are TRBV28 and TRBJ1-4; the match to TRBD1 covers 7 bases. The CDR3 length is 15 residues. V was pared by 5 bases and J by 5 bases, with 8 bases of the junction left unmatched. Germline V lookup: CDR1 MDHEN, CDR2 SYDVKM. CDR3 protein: CASSDRAVSNEKLFF. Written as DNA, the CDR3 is TGTGCCAGCAGTGACAGGGCGGTGTCAAATGAAAAACTGTTTTTT.

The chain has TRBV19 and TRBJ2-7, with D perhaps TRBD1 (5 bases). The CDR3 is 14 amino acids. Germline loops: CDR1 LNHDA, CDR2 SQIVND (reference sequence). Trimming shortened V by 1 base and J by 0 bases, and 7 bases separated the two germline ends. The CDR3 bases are TGTGCCAGTAGTATAGTCGACAGCTCCTACGAGCAGTACTTC. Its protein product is CASSIVDSSYEQYF.

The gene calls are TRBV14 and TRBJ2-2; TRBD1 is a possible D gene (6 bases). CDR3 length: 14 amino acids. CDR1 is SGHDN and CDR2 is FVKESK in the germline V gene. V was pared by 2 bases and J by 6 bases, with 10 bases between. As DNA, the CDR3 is TGTGCCAGCAGCCAATTACAGGGCGCCGGGGAGCTGTTTTTT. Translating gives CASSQLQGAGELFF.

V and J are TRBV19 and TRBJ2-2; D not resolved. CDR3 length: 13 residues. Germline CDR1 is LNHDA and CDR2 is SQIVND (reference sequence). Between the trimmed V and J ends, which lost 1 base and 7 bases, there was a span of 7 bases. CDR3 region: CASSIASGGELFF. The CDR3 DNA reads TGTGCCAGTAGTATAGCGAGTGGCGGGGAGCTGTTTTTT.

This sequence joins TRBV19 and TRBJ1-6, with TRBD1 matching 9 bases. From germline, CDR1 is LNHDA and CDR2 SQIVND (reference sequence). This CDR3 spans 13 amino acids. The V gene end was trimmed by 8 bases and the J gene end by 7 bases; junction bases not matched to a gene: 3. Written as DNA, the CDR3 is TGTGCCAGTTCGACAGGGGGGAATTCACCCCTCCACTTT. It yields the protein CASSTGGNSPLHF.

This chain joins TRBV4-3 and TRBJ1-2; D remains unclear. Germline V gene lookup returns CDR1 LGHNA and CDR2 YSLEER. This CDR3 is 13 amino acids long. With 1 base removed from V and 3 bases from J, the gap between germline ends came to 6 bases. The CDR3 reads CASSQVADYGYTF. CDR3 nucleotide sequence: TGCGCCAGCAGCCAAGTGGCGGACTATGGCTACACCTTC.

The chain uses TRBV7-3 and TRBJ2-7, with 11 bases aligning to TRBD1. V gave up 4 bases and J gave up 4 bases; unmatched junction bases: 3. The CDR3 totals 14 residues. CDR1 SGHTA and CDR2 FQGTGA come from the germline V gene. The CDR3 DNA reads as TGTGCCAGCAGCTCGGGACAGGGGGGGTACGAGCAGTACTTC. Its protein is CASSSGQGGYEQYF.

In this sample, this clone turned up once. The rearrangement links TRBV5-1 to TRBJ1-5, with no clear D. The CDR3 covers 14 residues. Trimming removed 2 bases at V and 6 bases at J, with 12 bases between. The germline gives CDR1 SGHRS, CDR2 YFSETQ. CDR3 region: CASSLTVRIQPQHF. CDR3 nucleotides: TGCGCCAGCAGCTTAACGGTGAGGATTCAGCCCCAGCATTTT. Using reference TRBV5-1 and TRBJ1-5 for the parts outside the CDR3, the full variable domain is KAGVTQTPRYLIKTRGQQVTLSCSPISGHRSVSWYQQTPGQGLQFLFEYFSETQRNKGNFPGRFSGRQFSNSRSEMNVSTLELGDSALYLCASSLTVRIQPQHFGDGTRLSIL.

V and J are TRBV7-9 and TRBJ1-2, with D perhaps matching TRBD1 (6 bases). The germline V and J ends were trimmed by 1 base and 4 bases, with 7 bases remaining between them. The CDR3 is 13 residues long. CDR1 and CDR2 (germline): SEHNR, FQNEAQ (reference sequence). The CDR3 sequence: CASSLGTAYGYTF. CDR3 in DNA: TGTGCCAGCAGCTTAGGGACAGCCTATGGCTACACCTTC.

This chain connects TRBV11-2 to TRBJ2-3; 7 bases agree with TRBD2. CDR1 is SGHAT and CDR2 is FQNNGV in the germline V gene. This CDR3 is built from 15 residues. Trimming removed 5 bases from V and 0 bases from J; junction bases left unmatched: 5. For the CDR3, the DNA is TGTGCCAGCAGCCCAGGGACTATTAGCACAGATACGCAGTATTTT. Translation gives CASSPGTISTDTQYF.

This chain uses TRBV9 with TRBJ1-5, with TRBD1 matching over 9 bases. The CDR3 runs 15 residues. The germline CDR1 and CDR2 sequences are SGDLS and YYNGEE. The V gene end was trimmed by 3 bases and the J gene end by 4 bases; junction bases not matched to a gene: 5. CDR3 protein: CASSEGQGENQPQHF. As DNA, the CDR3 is TGTGCCAGCAGCGAGGGACAGGGAGAGAATCAGCCCCAGCATTTT.